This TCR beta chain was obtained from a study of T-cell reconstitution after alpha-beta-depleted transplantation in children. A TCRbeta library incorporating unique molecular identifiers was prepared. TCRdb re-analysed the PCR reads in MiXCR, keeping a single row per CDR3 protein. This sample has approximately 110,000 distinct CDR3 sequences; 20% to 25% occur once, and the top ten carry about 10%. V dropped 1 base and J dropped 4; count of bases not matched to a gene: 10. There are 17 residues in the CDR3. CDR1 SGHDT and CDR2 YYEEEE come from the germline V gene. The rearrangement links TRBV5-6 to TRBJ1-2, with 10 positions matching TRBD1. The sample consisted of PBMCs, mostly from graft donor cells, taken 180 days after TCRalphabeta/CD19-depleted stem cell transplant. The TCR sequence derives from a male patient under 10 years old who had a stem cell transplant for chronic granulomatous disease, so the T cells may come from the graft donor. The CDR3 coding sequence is TGTGCCAGCAGCTTGCTCTTGGGGACAGGGGACCTCTATGGCTACACCTTC. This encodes CASSLLLGTGDLYGYTF.